The clone carrying this TCR beta chain was observed a handful of times. Data came from immunoSEQ multiplex PCR; TCRdb stores just in-frame clones and leaves some out. The data hold under 250,000 clones, with about 85% observed a single time. The sample comes from a study of blood T cell repertoires in COVID-19. Study details: PBMCs, B-cell-depleted T cells, or T cells were the source of the cDNA or gDNA that made up the material.

The material sequenced was peripheral blood. The receptor comes from a middle-aged man who had recovered from COVID-19.

The chain's CDR3 is CASSFPGGSGYEQYF. CDR3 DNA: TGTGCCAGCAGTTTCCCGGGGGGGAGCGGATACGAGCAGTACTTC. The chain employs TRBV28 and TRBJ2-7, with 8 bases aligning to TRBD2. The CDR3 runs to 15 residues. Trimming cost V 3 bases and J 4 bases; bases outside gene matches: 8. The germline V gene encodes CDR1 MDHEN and CDR2 SYDVKM.